The 29 T cell receptor beta chains below all came from one sample that was sequenced in a study of identical twins. TCRdb reprocessed the 5' RACE reads via MiXCR and lists one record per CDR3 protein. The sample consists of approximately 260,000 distinct CDR3 sequences, about 8.3% of them appearing once. These same records also appear under a second study, on yellow fever vaccine responses in identical twins.

The sample comprised CD8+ T cells sorted from blood. The receptors were gathered from a woman under 30 in good health.

There are many counts of this clonotype. The rearrangement uses TRBV5-1 and TRBJ2-3; the match to TRBD1 covers 8 bases. The V and J ends lost 1 base and 6 bases, in that order; junction bases with no gene match: 10. CDR1 and CDR2 (germline): SGHRS, YFSETQ. This CDR3 region has 16 residues. The CDR3 protein is CASSLFTGGLSDTQYF. CDR3 nucleotides: TGCGCCAGCAGCTTGTTTACAGGGGGGTTGTCTGATACGCAGTATTTT.

This clonotype has ten or more counts. The chain joins TRBV2 to TRBJ2-1; D perhaps matches TRBD1 (5 bases). V lost 6 bases to trimming and J lost 0 bases, with 12 bases between them. CDR1 SNHLY and CDR2 FYNNEI come from the germline V gene. This CDR3 is built from 15 residues. The CDR3 protein is CASRAGINSYNEQFF. In DNA, the CDR3 is TGTGCCAGCAGGGCAGGGATTAACTCCTACAATGAGCAGTTCTTC.

The genes are TRBV7-9 and TRBJ1-4; 8 positions agree with TRBD1. The J segment lost 3 bases and the V segment lost 3 bases, leaving 3 bases of the junction unmatched. The germline gives CDR1 SEHNR, CDR2 FQNEAQ (reference sequence). The CDR3 loop spans 15 amino acids. The DNA for the CDR3 is TGTGCCAGCAGCTTTTTACAGGGGGCTAATGAAAAACTGTTTTTT. This sequence encodes CASSFLQGANEKLFF.

The J gene is TRBJ2-3, the V gene TRBV4-2; TRBD1 might be the D (6 bases). This CDR3 has 15 residues. Trimming cost V 1 base and J 3 bases, with 11 bases left between them. The germline V gene has CDR1 LGHNA and CDR2 YNFKEQ. The CDR3 reads CASSQAYRVTDTQYF. CDR3 DNA sequence: TGTGCCAGCAGCCAAGCGTACAGGGTAACAGATACGCAGTATTTT.

This clonotype was recorded many times. The rearrangement joins TRBV6-5 to TRBJ2-5; D is undetermined. Trimming stripped 1 base from V and 5 bases from J, with 8 bases between. This CDR3 contains 13 residues. The germline CDR1 and CDR2 sequences are MNHEY and SVGAGI. The CDR3 DNA is TGTGCCAGCAGTTACTTAGACACGGAGACCCAGTACTTC. As protein: CASSYLDTETQYF.

This chain joins TRBV28 and TRBJ1-6; D unclear. The CDR3 consists of 13 residues. V shed 6 bases and J shed 7 bases, with 10 bases lying between them. Germline CDR1 reads MDHEN; CDR2 reads SYDVKM. This CDR3 reads CASRGGLNSPLHF. The DNA of the CDR3 is TGTGCCAGCAGGGGCGGACTAAATTCACCCCTCCACTTT.

The chain links TRBV10-3 to TRBJ2-2, with 7 nucleotides matching TRBD1. The V segment lost 8 bases and the J segment 5 bases; nucleotides outside the gene matches: 2. Germline CDR1 ENHRY, CDR2 SYGVKD. The CDR3 spans 12 residues. Written as DNA, the CDR3 is TGTGCCATCTTACAGGGGACCGGGGAGCTGTTTTTT. It is translated as CAILQGTGELFF.

The rearrangement joins TRBV4-3 to TRBJ2-2; 7 bases line up with TRBD2. The V segment lost 0 bases and the J segment 1 base; nucleotides outside the gene matches: 5. CDR3 length: 17 residues. CDR1 LGHNA and CDR2 YSLEER come from the germline V gene. The CDR3 loop is CASSQDWTGGNTGELFF. The CDR3 region has the DNA TGCGCCAGCAGCCAAGATTGGACGGGAGGGAACACCGGGGAGCTGTTTTTT.

This chain joins TRBV20-1 and TRBJ2-1, with 9 bases fitting TRBD1. CDR3 length: 15 amino acids. V was pared by 6 bases and J by 3 bases, with 9 bases of the junction left unmatched. The germline V gene has CDR1 DFQATT and CDR2 SNEGSKA (reference sequence). The CDR3 loop reads CSASFRDRDYNEQFF. The DNA of the CDR3 is TGCAGTGCAAGTTTCCGGGACAGGGACTACAATGAGCAGTTCTTC.

The rearrangement joins TRBV19 to TRBJ2-1, with 9 bases fitting TRBD2. V dropped 3 bases and J dropped 4; count of bases not matched to a gene: 4. The germline CDR1 and CDR2 sequences are LNHDA and SQIVND (reference sequence). The CDR3 contains 15 residues. The CDR3 reads CASSIGLAGYNEQFF. The CDR3 bases are TGTGCCAGTAGTATTGGTCTAGCGGGATACAATGAGCAGTTCTTC.

This clonotype was seen many times. The rearrangement uses TRBV12-3 or TRBV12-4 and TRBJ2-3; D gene uncertain. V was trimmed by 5 bases and J by 6 bases, leaving 6 bases between them. This CDR3 has 11 residues. The CDR3 region has the DNA TGTGCCAGCAGTACTCCGGATACGCAGTATTTT. Translation: CASSTPDTQYF.

This clonotype was observed many times. J is TRBJ2-3 and V is TRBV7-9; D may correspond to TRBD1 or TRBD2 (5 bases each). The germline CDR1 and CDR2 sequences are SEHNR and FQNEAQ (reference sequence). The CDR3 consists of 16 residues. V was clipped by 5 bases and J by 6 bases, with 21 bases between them. In DNA form, the CDR3 reads TGTGCCAGCAGCGGATCCGGGACGGGTCCTATTGATACGCAGTATTTT. It is translated as CASSGSGTGPIDTQYF. Drawing the rest from reference TRBV7-9 and TRBJ2-3, the complete variable domain is DTGVSQNPRHKITKRGQNVTFRCDPISEHNRLYWYRQTLGQGPEFLTYFQNEAQLEKSRLLSDRFSAERPKGSFSTLEIQRTEQGDSAMYLCASSGSGTGPIDTQYFGPGTRLTVL.

V and J are TRBV5-4 and TRBJ2-7; D may be TRBD1 (6 bases). The germline V gene encodes CDR1 SGHNT and CDR2 YYREEE (reference sequence). There are 17 residues in the CDR3. With 2 bases removed from V and 2 bases from J, the gap between germline ends came to 20 bases. DNA of the CDR3: TGTGCCAGCAGCTTTATTTTGCCGGACAGCTCGACCTACGAGCAGTACTTC. Translated: CASSFILPDSSTYEQYF.

A word on this clonotype: This may be a read error, as it is one base from a much larger clone. This sequence joins TRBV29-1 and TRBJ2-3, with TRBD2 identical over 7 bases. This CDR3 is built from 12 residues. The germline gives CDR1 SQVTM, CDR2 ANQGSEA. CDR3 protein: CSVPSGPDTLYF. The DNA for the CDR3 is TGCAGCGTTCCTAGCGGTCCAGATACGCTGTATTTT.

There are a few counts of this clonotype. The V call is TRBV28, the J call TRBJ2-1; D remains ambiguous. Trimming shortened V by 6 bases and J by 4 bases, and 13 bases separated the two germline ends. The length of the CDR3 is 14 residues. CDR1 is MDHEN, CDR2 SYDVKM, per germline. The DNA for the CDR3 is TGTGCCAGCAGCACCCCTTTAGAGTACAATGAGCAGTTCTTC. This sequence encodes CASSTPLEYNEQFF.

This clonotype was seen a few times. The J gene is TRBJ2-7, the V gene TRBV4-1; D is uncertain. Germline CDR1 is MGHRA and CDR2 is YSYEKL. V lost 2 bases, J lost 2 bases, and 10 bases lay in between. The CDR3 has 14 residues. CDR3: CASSQYLTTYEQYF. The CDR3 DNA is TGCGCCAGCAGCCAATACCTGACGACCTACGAGCAGTACTTC.

This clonotype was observed at least ten times. The germline gene is not matched at one end of the junction; a read error may be the cause. The chain has TRBV7-7 and TRBJ2-7; 8 nucleotides align to TRBD1. The germline V gene has CDR1 SSHAT and CDR2 FNYEAQ (reference sequence). This CDR3 is 14 amino acids long. The CDR3 DNA is TGTGCTAGCAGCGCGACAGGGGACCTTGGGGAGCAGTACTTC. Residues: CASSATGDLGEQYF.

The chain carries TRBV7-2 and TRBJ2-7; either TRBD1 or TRBD2 may supply D (5 bases each). The CDR3 runs 13 residues. Trimming took off 9 bases at V and 3 bases at J, with 15 bases between the two ends. In germline, CDR1 is SGHTA, CDR2 FQGNSA. The CDR3 reads CASQGLAIYEQYF. The CDR3 bases are TGTGCCAGTCAGGGCCTAGCAATCTACGAGCAGTACTTC.

There are many counts of this clonotype. This rearrangement joins TRBV20-1 to TRBJ1-3, with unresolved D. CDR1 is DFQATT and CDR2 is SNEGSKA in the germline V gene (reference sequence). Trimming stripped 4 bases from V and 0 bases from J, with 10 bases between. The CDR3 contains 14 residues. The CDR3 DNA is TGCAGTGCTACCCAAAGCAACTCTGGAAACACCATATATTTT. Protein product: CSATQSNSGNTIYF.

This chain connects TRBV20-1 to TRBJ2-7; TRBD2 matches 11 bases. This CDR3 has 16 residues. The germline gives CDR1 DFQATT, CDR2 SNEGSKA (reference sequence). After removal of 0 bases from V and 4 bases from J, the junction contained 8 bases not matched to a gene. In DNA, the CDR3 is TGCAGTGCTAGAGACTCAGCTCTAGCGGGAGGTTACGAGCAGTACTTC. Protein product: CSARDSALAGGYEQYF.

This clonotype was recorded many times. V and J are TRBV5-6 and TRBJ1-5; D might be TRBD1 (6 bases). V lost 0 bases and J 11 bases, leaving 15 bases between the germline ends. The V gene's germline CDR1 is SGHDT and CDR2 YYEEEE. This CDR3 is 14 amino acids long. This CDR3 is CASSLGAAKGAQHF. The CDR3 nucleotides read TGTGCCAGCAGCTTGGGGGCAGCCAAGGGGGCCCAGCATTTT.

Ten or more counts support this clonotype. The genes are TRBV11-2 and TRBJ1-4; D is possibly TRBD1 (6 bases). With 8 bases removed from V and 14 bases from J, the gap between germline ends came to 21 bases. Per germline, CDR1 SGHAT and CDR2 FQNNGV. This CDR3 is 13 amino acids long. CDR3 protein: CASRQGLEEYLFF. The DNA of the CDR3 is TGTGCCAGCCGGCAGGGGTTGGAGGAATATCTGTTTTTT.

The sample holds a few counts of this clonotype. The rearrangement links TRBV5-1 to TRBJ2-5; no clear D. CDR3 length: 16 residues. Germline V CDR1 and CDR2: SGHRS, YFSETQ. V lost 0 bases, J lost 2 bases, and 14 bases lay in between. This CDR3 reads CASSLAEQFVQETQYF. CDR3 in DNA: TGCGCCAGCAGCTTGGCCGAGCAGTTTGTGCAAGAGACCCAGTACTTC.

V and J are TRBV5-6 and TRBJ2-1; D may be TRBD1 or TRBD2 (5 bases each). V was clipped by 2 bases and J by 9 bases, with 9 bases between them. The CDR3 is made up of 12 amino acids. Germline assignment: CDR1 SGHDT and CDR2 YYEEEE. The CDR3 nucleotides read TGTGCCAGCAGCTTTGGGGGAACTGAGCAGTTCTTC. Translating it yields CASSFGGTEQFF.

This clonotype appeared a few times. The chain has TRBV7-8 and TRBJ2-2; 10 bases map to TRBD2. Germline CDR1 and CDR2: SGHVS and FQNEAQ. Trimming cost V 1 base and J 5 bases; bases outside gene matches: 10. The CDR3 is made up of 18 amino acids. CDR3 in amino acids: CASSLVRLAGEGTGELFF. DNA of the CDR3: TGTGCCAGCAGCTTAGTGCGGCTAGCGGGGGAAGGAACCGGGGAGCTGTTTTTT.

This chain uses TRBV25-1 with TRBJ1-1; tentative D call: TRBD1 (5 bases). The germline CDR1 and CDR2 sequences are MGHDK and SYGVNS. Trimming pared 1 base from V and 11 bases from J, leaving 14 bases between. CDR3 length: 13 amino acids. In nucleotides, the CDR3 is TGTGCCAGCAGTGAATCGAGGGGTCCAGGTGCTTTCTTT. Protein sequence: CASSESRGPGAFF.

This clonotype has at least ten counts. This chain uses TRBV25-1 with TRBJ2-2; 8 positions match TRBD1. In germline, CDR1 is MGHDK, CDR2 SYGVNS. The CDR3 has 17 amino acids. Trimming removed 1 base from V and 3 bases from J; junction bases left unmatched: 7. This chain's CDR3 is CASSEWSGGYDTGELFF. Here the CDR3 DNA reads TGTGCCAGCAGTGAATGGTCAGGGGGCTATGACACCGGGGAGCTGTTTTTT.

This clonotype showed up many times. V and J are TRBV7-9 and TRBJ1-5, with 9 bases lining up with TRBD1. The CDR3 covers 16 residues. V lost 3 bases to trimming and J lost 5 bases; unmatched junction nucleotides: 8. The germline gives CDR1 SEHNR, CDR2 FQNEAQ (reference sequence). The CDR3 bases are TGTGCCAGCAGCTTTCTCCGGGACAGGGAGGATCAGCCCCAGCATTTT. This gives the protein CASSFLRDREDQPQHF.

The chain couples TRBV4-1 to TRBJ2-1; 11 bases are shared with TRBD2. The germline CDR1 and CDR2 sequences are MGHRA and YSYEKL. Unmatched junction bases numbered 6, after V lost 1 base and J lost 7 bases. This CDR3 contains 16 residues. As DNA, the CDR3 is TGCGCCAGCAGCCAAGGGGCTAGCGGGAGGCTTAATGAGCAGTTCTTC. The encoded protein is CASSQGASGRLNEQFF.